The 31 T cell receptor beta chains below all came from one sample that was sequenced in a study of shared clonotypes between healthy human individuals. This table comes from immunoSEQ multiplex PCR, and its TCRdb copy is limited to in-frame clones, with some not included. Among about 960,000 clones listed, more than 75% were seen once. Specimen: memory CD4+ T cells sorted from blood. Noted subset: CD45RA-negative fraction. The receptor source for this set is a man between 18 and 29 years old in good health.

The chain couples TRBV5-6 to TRBJ1-3; D gene unclear. The V gene's germline CDR1 is SGHDT and CDR2 YYEEEE. Trimming removed 5 bases from V and 2 bases from J, with 11 bases in between. The CDR3 spans 14 residues. The CDR3 DNA sequence: TGTGCCAGCAGGTACGAAGGAGCTGGAAACACCATATATTTT. Its translation is CASRYEGAGNTIYF.

The rearrangement joins TRBV10-2 to TRBJ2-1; a weak D match, TRBD2 (5 bases). V lost 2 bases, J lost 0 bases, and 8 bases lay in between. The CDR3 contains 15 residues. Germline V gene data show CDR1 as WSHSY and CDR2 as SAAADI. CDR3 DNA sequence: TGCGCCAGCAGTGAGAAACGGGGCTCCTACAATGAGCAGTTCTTC. This encodes CASSEKRGSYNEQFF.

The gene calls are TRBV15 and TRBJ2-5; no clear D gene. This CDR3 contains 13 residues. Germline values: CDR1 LNHNV, CDR2 YYDKDF (reference sequence). V shed 0 bases and J shed 6 bases, with 8 bases lying between them. The CDR3 sequence: CATSREKGKTQYF. In DNA, the CDR3 is TGTGCCACCAGCAGAGAAAAGGGAAAGACCCAGTACTTC.

The CDR3 sequence is CASSQGGTAQETQYF. The DNA for the CDR3 is TGCGCCAGCAGCCAGGGAGGGACGGCGCAAGAGACCCAGTACTTC. J is TRBJ2-5 and V is TRBV4-3, with 7 bases fitting TRBD2. Germline-derived CDR1 and CDR2 are LGHNA and YSLEER. There are 15 residues in the CDR3. The ends lost 3 bases at V and 2 bases at J; junction bases unmatched: 6.

CDR3 in amino acids: CASGGDGPYEQYF. Written as DNA, the CDR3 is TGTGCCAGCGGTGGGGACGGACCCTACGAGCAGTACTTC. This rearrangement joins TRBV27 to TRBJ2-7; D is perhaps TRBD1 or TRBD2 (5 bases each). Trimming removed 8 bases from V and 2 bases from J, with 13 bases in between. The length of the CDR3 is 13 residues. Germline assignment: CDR1 MNHEY and CDR2 SMNVEV (reference sequence).

The chain couples TRBV5-1 to TRBJ2-7; tentative D call: TRBD2 (5 bases). The CDR3 spans 13 residues. V dropped 4 bases and J dropped 5 bases, with 13 bases sitting between them. In germline, CDR1 is SGHRS, CDR2 YFSETQ. The CDR3 is CASSPSSGHEQYF. The CDR3 DNA follows: TGCGCCAGCAGCCCTAGCAGCGGCCACGAGCAGTACTTC.

The chain joins TRBV5-7 to TRBJ2-4; a weak D match, TRBD1 (6 bases). TRBV5-7 is given ORF status, its function remaining uncertain. The CDR3 consists of 16 residues. Trimming removed 0 bases at V and 0 bases at J, with 10 bases between. The CDR3 DNA sequence: TGTGCCAGCAGCTTGGCGGGACACCTAGCCAAAAACATTCAGTACTTC. It codes for CASSLAGHLAKNIQYF.

The CDR3 coding sequence is TGTGCCAGCAGAGCCCCGGGACTACCTTTCGAGCAGTACTTC. Translated, it gives CASRAPGLPFEQYF. The V call is TRBV7-2, the J call TRBJ2-7; 7 nucleotides line up with TRBD2. The CDR3 contains 14 residues. CDR1 SGHTA and CDR2 FQGNSA come from the germline V gene. V dropped 6 bases and J dropped 6; count of bases not matched to a gene: 11.

This sequence joins TRBV30 and TRBJ2-7, with 8 bases fitting TRBD2. V shed 4 bases and J 9 bases; nucleotides not matched to a gene: 11. The CDR3 is 13 amino acids. Germline V gene data show CDR1 as GTSNPN and CDR2 as SVGIG (reference sequence). The CDR3, as DNA: TGTGCCTGGACTTTAAGCGGGAGAAGGGTGCAGTACTTC. Its translation: CAWTLSGRRVQYF.

The chain recombines TRBV10-3 with TRBJ2-6, with D hard to call. V was clipped by 4 bases and J by 0 bases, with 13 bases between them. The germline CDR1 and CDR2 sequences are ENHRY and SYGVKD. CDR3 length: 17 residues. CDR3 amino acids: CAISVGQAISGANVLTF. The CDR3 DNA reads as TGTGCCATCAGTGTGGGTCAGGCGATCTCTGGGGCCAACGTCCTGACTTTC.

Comment on this clone: The sample has other DNA sequences that encode this CDR3 too. The chain has TRBV27 and TRBJ2-7; TRBD1 aligns across 12 bases. This CDR3 contains 15 residues. The V and J ends lost 2 bases and 4 bases, in that order; junction bases with no gene match: 3. Germline V lookup: CDR1 MNHEY, CDR2 SMNVEV (reference sequence). The CDR3 nucleotides are TGTGCCAGCAGTTTACGGGACAGGGGGCTATACGAGCAGTACTTC. This gives the protein CASSLRDRGLYEQYF.

Only a few counts were recorded for this clone. This chain uses TRBV30 with TRBJ2-7; possible D gene TRBD2, 5 bases. Germline CDR1 GTSNPN, CDR2 SVGIG (reference sequence). Trimming left V 0 bases short and J 7 bases short, with 10 bases between. This CDR3 contains 12 residues. Here the CDR3 reads CAWSVKPGEQYF. In DNA, the CDR3 is TGTGCCTGGAGTGTAAAGCCGGGGGAGCAGTACTTC.

The V call is TRBV10-3, the J call TRBJ1-6; D might be TRBD1 (6 bases). The V end lost 0 bases, the J end lost 14 bases, and 20 bases lay between the germline ends. This CDR3 has 16 amino acids. Germline V gene lookup returns CDR1 ENHRY and CDR2 SYGVKD. The CDR3 sequence: CAISESRGAGVRTLHF. The CDR3 DNA follows: TGTGCCATCAGTGAGTCCAGGGGCGCGGGGGTTCGGACCCTCCACTTT.

This clone was detected a few times. CDR3 nucleotides: TGTGCCAGCAGTGACTTTGCCGGGGCTAACTATGGCTACACCTTC. Translated, it gives CASSDFAGANYGYTF. The chain joins TRBV6-5 to TRBJ1-2; no reliable D call. There are 15 residues in the CDR3. The germline gives CDR1 MNHEY, CDR2 SVGAGI. Deletions cut 5 bases from V and 0 bases from J, with 13 bases between.

With respect to this clone: Other DNA sequences within the sample encode an identical CDR3. V is TRBV27 and J is TRBJ1-2; D is perhaps TRBD1 (6 bases). The CDR3 has 15 amino acids. Trimming removed 2 bases at V and 2 bases at J, with 12 bases between. Germline CDR1 reads MNHEY; CDR2 reads SMNVEV (reference sequence). This chain's CDR3 is CASSLTTGTNYGYTF. The DNA of the CDR3 is TGTGCCAGCAGTTTAACGACAGGAACGAACTATGGCTACACCTTC.

This chain uses TRBV25-1 with TRBJ1-2; 10 bases line up with TRBD1. The CDR3 totals 14 residues. V dropped 3 bases and J dropped 4; count of bases not matched to a gene: 2. Germline V gene data show CDR1 as MGHDK and CDR2 as SYGVNS. The CDR3, as DNA: TGTGCCAGCAGTGAGACAGGGGGCGGCTATGGCTACACCTTC. Translation: CASSETGGGYGYTF.

This clone occurred many times. The V gene is TRBV21-1, the J gene TRBJ1-6; TRBD1, the table's D call, was not compared with the DNA. TRBV21-1 is flagged as a pseudogene. The CDR3 consists of 11 residues. The CDR3 here is CASSGTEPLHF. Written as DNA, the CDR3 is TGTGCCAGCAGCGGGACAGAACCCCTCCACTTT.

This clone has just one count. The V gene is TRBV2, the J gene TRBJ2-1, with D maybe TRBD2 (6 bases). This CDR3 comprises 13 residues. Germline values: CDR1 SNHLY, CDR2 FYNNEI. V shed 11 bases and J shed 6 bases, with 17 bases lying between them. The CDR3 sequence: CAGRRTQGNEQFF. The CDR3 nucleotides are TGTGCCGGGAGGCGGACGCAGGGCAATGAGCAGTTCTTC.

The rearrangement uses TRBV29-1 and TRBJ1-4, with unresolved D. Trimming removed 1 base at V and 2 bases at J, with 5 bases between. The CDR3 loop spans 13 amino acids. Germline V gives CDR1 SQVTM, CDR2 ANQGSEA. The CDR3 sequence: CSVEGNTNEKLFF. The CDR3 DNA sequence: TGCAGCGTTGAAGGCAATACTAATGAAAAACTGTTTTTT.

The CDR3 DNA is TGTGCCAGCAGCCCAAGTAACTGGGCAGGACAGCCCCAGCATTTT. This gives the protein CASSPSNWAGQPQHF. The chain employs TRBV7-2 and TRBJ1-5, with unresolved D. Germline assignment: CDR1 SGHTA and CDR2 FQGNSA. Trimming left V 5 bases short and J 7 bases short, with 18 bases between. This CDR3 is 15 amino acids long.

This chain uses TRBV6-5 with TRBJ2-3; TRBD2 is a possible D gene (6 bases). The ends were cut back, 0 bases at V and 13 bases at J, with 11 bases in the middle. CDR3 length equals 12 residues. Germline loops: CDR1 MNHEY, CDR2 SVGAGI. The CDR3 sequence is CASSYSTGEEYF. The CDR3 nucleotides are TGTGCCAGCAGTTACTCGACTGGGGAGGAGTATTTT.

In its sample, this clone was seen many times. This chain joins TRBV6-6 and TRBJ1-4, with D maybe TRBD1 (5 bases). V shed 2 bases and J shed 5 bases, with 12 bases lying between them. The CDR3 runs to 15 residues. The V gene's germline CDR1 is MNHNY and CDR2 SVGAGI (reference sequence). In DNA form, the CDR3 reads TGTGCCAGCAGTTACGGGGGACGGATAAATGAAAAACTGTTTTTT. It translates to CASSYGGRINEKLFF.

V usage is TRBV6-4 and J usage is TRBJ2-3; 13 bases align to TRBD2. Looked up from germline, CDR1 is MRHNA and CDR2 is SNTAGT. With 6 bases clipped from V and 5 bases from J, the junction kept 5 bases outside the gene matches. This CDR3 has 15 residues. Here the CDR3 DNA reads TGTGCCAGCAGCCCACTAGCGGGGGGGCAAGATACGCAGTATTTT. As protein: CASSPLAGGQDTQYF.

The chain joins TRBV7-9 to TRBJ2-5; perhaps TRBD2 as D (5 bases). Germline V lookup: CDR1 SEHNR, CDR2 FQNEAQ (reference sequence). Trimming removed 3 bases at V and 6 bases at J, with 8 bases between. This CDR3 comprises 12 residues. In nucleotides, the CDR3 is TGTGCCAGCAGCTTCGGGGAACAGACCCAGTACTTC. It encodes CASSFGEQTQYF.

V gene TRBV7-2 combines with J gene TRBJ2-7; 10 bases fit TRBD1. Per germline, CDR1 SGHTA and CDR2 FQGNSA. V dropped 3 bases and J dropped 4; count of bases not matched to a gene: 6. The CDR3 runs to 15 residues. CDR3 bases: TGTGCCAGCAGCTTGACCGGGACAGGGGCGTACGAGCAGTACTTC. Protein: CASSLTGTGAYEQYF. Variable domain in full (rest from reference TRBV7-2 and TRBJ2-7): GAGVSQSPSNKVTEKGKDVELRCDPISGHTALYWYRQSLGQGLEFLIYFQGNSAPDKSGLPSDRFSAERTGGSVSTLTIQRTQQEDSAVYLCASSLTGTGAYEQYFGPGTRLTVT.

This chain connects TRBV19 to TRBJ2-5; TRBD1 agrees at 10 bases. Germline-derived CDR1 and CDR2 are LNHDA and SQIVND (reference sequence). Trimming took 4 bases from V and 5 from J; bases not matched to a gene: 7. This CDR3 is 15 amino acids long. CDR3 sequence: CASSTRDRGGETQYF. The CDR3 region has the DNA TGTGCCAGTAGTACGAGGGACAGGGGTGGGGAGACCCAGTACTTC. The entire variable domain, with the rest obtained from reference TRBV19 and TRBJ2-5, is as follows: DGGITQSPKYLFRKEGQNVTLSCEQNLNHDAMYWYRQDPGQGLRLIYYSQIVNDFQKGDIAEGYSVSREKKESFPLTVTSAQKNPTAFYLCASSTRDRGGETQYFGPGTRLLVL.

The chain links TRBV5-6 to TRBJ2-1; TRBD1 matches 9 bases. V gave up 2 bases and J gave up 7 bases; unmatched junction bases: 10. Germline loops: CDR1 SGHDT, CDR2 YYEEEE. This CDR3 spans 16 amino acids. This CDR3 reads CASSFGVGQGLNEQFF. In DNA form, the CDR3 reads TGTGCCAGCAGCTTTGGCGTGGGACAGGGCTTGAATGAGCAGTTCTTC.

The chain is built from TRBV10-1 and TRBJ2-3; 11 nucleotides align to TRBD2. The J segment lost 0 bases and the V segment lost 8 bases, leaving 1 base of the junction unmatched. Germline CDR1 WNHNN, CDR2 SYGVQD (reference sequence). The length of the CDR3 is 14 residues. The CDR3: CASASGGSTDTQYF. The CDR3 nucleotides read TGCGCCAGCGCTAGCGGGGGGAGCACAGATACGCAGTATTTT.

This clone was observed at least ten times. This chain links TRBV4-1 with TRBJ2-2; 9 nucleotides agree with TRBD2. The V and J ends lost 1 base and 7 bases, in that order; junction bases with no gene match: 4. The CDR3 length is 15 residues. Looked up from germline, CDR1 is MGHRA and CDR2 is YSYEKL. This CDR3 reads CASSQAPTSGGELFF. CDR3 DNA: TGCGCCAGCAGCCAAGCCCCGACTAGCGGCGGGGAGCTGTTTTTT.

This clone was observed a handful of times. The chain employs TRBV5-4 and TRBJ2-2; 8 bases map to TRBD2. The V segment lost 2 bases and the J segment 6 bases; nucleotides outside the gene matches: 6. CDR3 size: 15 residues. Germline V gene sequence: CDR1 SGHNT, CDR2 YYREEE (reference sequence). This chain's CDR3 is CASSLAGVIPGELFF. CDR3 bases: TGTGCCAGCAGCTTAGCGGGAGTAATTCCCGGGGAGCTGTTTTTT. Full variable domain (outside the CDR3, taken from reference TRBV5-4 and TRBJ2-2): ETGVTQSPTHLIKTRGQQVTLRCSSQSGHNTVSWYQQALGQGPQFIFQYYREEENGRGNFPPRFSGLQFPNYSSELNVNALELDDSALYLCASSLAGVIPGELFFGEGSRLTVL.

A few counts support this clone. The chain joins TRBV23-1 to TRBJ1-1; D is unclear. TRBV23-1 is annotated as an ORF whose role is uncertain. V lost 1 base, J lost 8 bases, and 5 bases lay in between. This CDR3 has 11 residues. The CDR3: CASSQLTEAFF. Written as DNA, the CDR3 is TGCGCCAGCAGTCAATTGACAGAAGCTTTCTTT.